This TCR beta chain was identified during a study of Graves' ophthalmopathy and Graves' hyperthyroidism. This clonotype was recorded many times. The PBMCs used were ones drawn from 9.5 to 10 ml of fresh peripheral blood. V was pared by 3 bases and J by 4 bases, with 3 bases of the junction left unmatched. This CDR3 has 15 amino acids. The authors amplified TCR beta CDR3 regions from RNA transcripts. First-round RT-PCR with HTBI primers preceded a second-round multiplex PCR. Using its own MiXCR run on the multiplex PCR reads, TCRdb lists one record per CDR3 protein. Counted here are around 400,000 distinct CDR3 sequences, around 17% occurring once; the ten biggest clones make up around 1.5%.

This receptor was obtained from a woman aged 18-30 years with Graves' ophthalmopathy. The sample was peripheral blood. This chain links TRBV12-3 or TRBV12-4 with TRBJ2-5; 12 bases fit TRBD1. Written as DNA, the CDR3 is TGTGCCAGCAGTTTTGGGACAGGGGGCGGAGAGACCCAGTACTTC. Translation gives CASSFGTGGGETQYF.